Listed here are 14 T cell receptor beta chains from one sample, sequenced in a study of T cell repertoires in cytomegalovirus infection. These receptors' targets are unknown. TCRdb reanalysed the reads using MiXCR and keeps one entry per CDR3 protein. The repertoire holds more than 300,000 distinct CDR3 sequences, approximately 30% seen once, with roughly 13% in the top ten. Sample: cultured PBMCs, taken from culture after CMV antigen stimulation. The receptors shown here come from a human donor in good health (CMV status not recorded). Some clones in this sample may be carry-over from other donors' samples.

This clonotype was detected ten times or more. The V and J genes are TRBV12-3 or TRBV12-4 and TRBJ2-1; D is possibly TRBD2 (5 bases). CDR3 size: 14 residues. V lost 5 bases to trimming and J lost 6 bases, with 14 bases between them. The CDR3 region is CASSPHRLLNEQFF. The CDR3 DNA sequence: TGTGCCAGCAGTCCCCATCGACTACTCAATGAGCAGTTCTTC.

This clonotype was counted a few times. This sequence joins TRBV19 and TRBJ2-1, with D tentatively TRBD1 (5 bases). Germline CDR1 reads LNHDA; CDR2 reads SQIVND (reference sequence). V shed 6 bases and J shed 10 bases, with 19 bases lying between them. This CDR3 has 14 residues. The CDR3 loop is CASSQGAVAMEQFF. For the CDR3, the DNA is TGTGCCAGTAGCCAAGGGGCTGTAGCCATGGAGCAGTTCTTC.

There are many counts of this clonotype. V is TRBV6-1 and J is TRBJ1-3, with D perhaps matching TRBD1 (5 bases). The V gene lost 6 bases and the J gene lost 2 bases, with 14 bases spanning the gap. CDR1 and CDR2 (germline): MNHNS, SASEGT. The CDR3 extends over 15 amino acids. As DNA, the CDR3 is TGTGCCAGCAGCAAAATAGGGACGCCTGGAAACACCATATATTTT. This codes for CASSKIGTPGNTIYF.

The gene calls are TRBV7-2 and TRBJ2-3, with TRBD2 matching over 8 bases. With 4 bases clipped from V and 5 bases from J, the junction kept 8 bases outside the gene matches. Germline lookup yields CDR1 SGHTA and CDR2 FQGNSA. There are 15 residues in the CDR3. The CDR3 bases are TGTGCCAGCAGCTCCTCTAGCGGGCTGGGAGATACGCAGTATTTT. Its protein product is CASSSSSGLGDTQYF. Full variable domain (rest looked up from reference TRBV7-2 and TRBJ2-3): GAGVSQSPSNKVTEKGKDVELRCDPISGHTALYWYRQSLGQGLEFLIYFQGNSAPDKSGLPSDRFSAERTGGSVSTLTIQRTQQEDSAVYLCASSSSSGLGDTQYFGPGTRLTVL.

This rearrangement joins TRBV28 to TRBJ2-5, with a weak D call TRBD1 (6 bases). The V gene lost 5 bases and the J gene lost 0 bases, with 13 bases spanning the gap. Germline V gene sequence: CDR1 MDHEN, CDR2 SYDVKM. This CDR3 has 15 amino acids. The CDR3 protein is CASSHQGLDQETQYF. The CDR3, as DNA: TGTGCCAGCAGTCATCAGGGGCTGGACCAAGAGACCCAGTACTTC.

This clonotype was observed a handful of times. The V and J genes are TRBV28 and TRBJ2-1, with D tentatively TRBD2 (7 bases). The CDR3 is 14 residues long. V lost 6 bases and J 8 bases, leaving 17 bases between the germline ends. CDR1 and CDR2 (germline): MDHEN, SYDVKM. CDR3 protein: CASSLTPGGHEQFF. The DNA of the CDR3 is TGTGCCAGCAGCCTCACTCCCGGGGGGCATGAGCAGTTCTTC.

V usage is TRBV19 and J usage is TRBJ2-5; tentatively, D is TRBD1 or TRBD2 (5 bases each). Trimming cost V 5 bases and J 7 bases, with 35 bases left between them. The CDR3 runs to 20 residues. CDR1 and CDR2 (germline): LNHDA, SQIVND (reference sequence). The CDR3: CASSPPLWRLESGRGGTQYF. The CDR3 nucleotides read TGTGCCAGTAGTCCACCTCTTTGGAGGCTTGAGTCAGGGCGTGGGGGGACCCAGTACTTC.

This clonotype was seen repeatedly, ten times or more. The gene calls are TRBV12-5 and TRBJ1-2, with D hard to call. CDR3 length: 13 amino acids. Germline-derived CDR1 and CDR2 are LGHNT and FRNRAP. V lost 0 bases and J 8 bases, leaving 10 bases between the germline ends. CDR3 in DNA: TGTGCTAGTGGTTTGGTTGGGGTCCCGGGCTACACCTTC. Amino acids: CASGLVGVPGYTF.

The CDR3 DNA reads as TGTGCCAGCAGACATTGGGGACAGCGTAATGAAAAACTGTTTTTT. Protein product: CASRHWGQRNEKLFF. This rearrangement joins TRBV11-2 to TRBJ1-4; 7 nucleotides align to TRBD1. J was trimmed by 4 bases and V by 6 bases; bases with no gene match: 8. The CDR3 sequence is 15 residues long. In germline, CDR1 is SGHAT, CDR2 FQNNGV.

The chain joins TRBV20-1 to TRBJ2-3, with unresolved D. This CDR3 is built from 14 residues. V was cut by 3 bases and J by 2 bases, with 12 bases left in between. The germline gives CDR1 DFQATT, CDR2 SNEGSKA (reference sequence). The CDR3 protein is CSARDRGVTDTQYF. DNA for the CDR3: TGCAGTGCTAGGGACCGTGGGGTCACAGATACGCAGTATTTT.

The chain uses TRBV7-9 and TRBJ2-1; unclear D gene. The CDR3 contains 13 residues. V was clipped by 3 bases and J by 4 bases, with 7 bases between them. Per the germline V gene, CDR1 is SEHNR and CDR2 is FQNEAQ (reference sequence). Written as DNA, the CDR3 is TGTGCCAGCAGCTTTCCAGGTTACAATGAGCAGTTCTTC. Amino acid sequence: CASSFPGYNEQFF.

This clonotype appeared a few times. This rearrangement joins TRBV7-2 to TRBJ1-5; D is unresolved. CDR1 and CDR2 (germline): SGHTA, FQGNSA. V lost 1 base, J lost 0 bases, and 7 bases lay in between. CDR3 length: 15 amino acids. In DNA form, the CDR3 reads TGTGCCAGCAGCTTAGTACTCCGTAGCAATCAGCCCCAGCATTTT. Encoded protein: CASSLVLRSNQPQHF.

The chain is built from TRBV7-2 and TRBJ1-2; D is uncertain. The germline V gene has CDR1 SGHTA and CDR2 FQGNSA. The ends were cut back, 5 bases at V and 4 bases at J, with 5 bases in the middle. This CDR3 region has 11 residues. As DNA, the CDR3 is TGTGCCAGCAGCAATCGCTATGGCTACACCTTC. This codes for CASSNRYGYTF.

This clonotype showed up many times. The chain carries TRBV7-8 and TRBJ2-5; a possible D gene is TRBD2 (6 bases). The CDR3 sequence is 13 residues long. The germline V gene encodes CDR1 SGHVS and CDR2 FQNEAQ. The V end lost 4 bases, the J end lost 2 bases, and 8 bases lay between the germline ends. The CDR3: CASSSGGQETQYF. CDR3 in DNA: TGTGCCAGCAGCTCTGGGGGGCAAGAGACCCAGTACTTC.